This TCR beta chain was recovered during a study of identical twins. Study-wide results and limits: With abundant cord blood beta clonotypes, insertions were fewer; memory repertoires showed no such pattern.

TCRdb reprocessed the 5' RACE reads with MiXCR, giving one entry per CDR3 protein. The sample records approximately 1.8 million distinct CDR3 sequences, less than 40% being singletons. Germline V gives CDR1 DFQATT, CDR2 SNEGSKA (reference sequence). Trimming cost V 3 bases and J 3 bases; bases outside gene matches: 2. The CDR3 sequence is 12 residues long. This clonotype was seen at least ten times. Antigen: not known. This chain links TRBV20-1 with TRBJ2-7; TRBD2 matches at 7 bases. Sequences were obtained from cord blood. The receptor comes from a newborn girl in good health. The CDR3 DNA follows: TGCAGTGCTAGGCGGGAGTACTACGAGCAGTACTTC. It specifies CSARREYYEQYF.